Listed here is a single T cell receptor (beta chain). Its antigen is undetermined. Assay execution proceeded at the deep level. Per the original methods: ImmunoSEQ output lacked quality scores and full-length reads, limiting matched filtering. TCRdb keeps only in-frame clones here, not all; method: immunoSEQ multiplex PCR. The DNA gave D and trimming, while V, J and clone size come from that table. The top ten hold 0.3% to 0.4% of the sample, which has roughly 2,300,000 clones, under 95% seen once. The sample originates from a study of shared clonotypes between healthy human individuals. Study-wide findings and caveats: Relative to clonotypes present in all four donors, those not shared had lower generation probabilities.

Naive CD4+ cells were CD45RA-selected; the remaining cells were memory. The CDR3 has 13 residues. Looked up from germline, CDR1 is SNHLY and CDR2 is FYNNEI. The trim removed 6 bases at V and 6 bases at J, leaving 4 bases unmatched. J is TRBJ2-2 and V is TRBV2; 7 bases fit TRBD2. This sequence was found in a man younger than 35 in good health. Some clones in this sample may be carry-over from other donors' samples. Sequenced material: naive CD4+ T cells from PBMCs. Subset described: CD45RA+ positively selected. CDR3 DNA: TGTGCCAGCAGCCCCGGACTAGCCGGGGAGCTGTTTTTT. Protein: CASSPGLAGELFF.